This T cell receptor (beta chain) was retrieved from a study of blood T cell repertoires in COVID-19. As for the study in general: Samples representing acute and convalescent COVID-19 were sourced from the United States, Italy and Spain. T cells, B-cell-depleted T cells, or PBMCs provided the cDNA or gDNA that served as material.

This CDR3 comprises 11 residues. Germline values: CDR1 LGHNT, CDR2 FRNRAP. V was cut by 3 bases and J by 5 bases, with 4 bases left in between. The protocol was immunoSEQ multiplex PCR, while the TCRdb copy is restricted to in-frame clones and leaves out a portion. The data show 250,000 to 400,000 clones, around 89% seen once. Sequenced: peripheral blood. This sequence was found in a woman in her 30s with COVID-19, enrolled during active disease. The chain recombines TRBV12-5 with TRBJ2-5; D call uncertain. Here the CDR3 reads CASGFGETQYF. Written as DNA, the CDR3 is TGTGCTAGTGGTTTCGGGGAGACCCAGTACTTC.